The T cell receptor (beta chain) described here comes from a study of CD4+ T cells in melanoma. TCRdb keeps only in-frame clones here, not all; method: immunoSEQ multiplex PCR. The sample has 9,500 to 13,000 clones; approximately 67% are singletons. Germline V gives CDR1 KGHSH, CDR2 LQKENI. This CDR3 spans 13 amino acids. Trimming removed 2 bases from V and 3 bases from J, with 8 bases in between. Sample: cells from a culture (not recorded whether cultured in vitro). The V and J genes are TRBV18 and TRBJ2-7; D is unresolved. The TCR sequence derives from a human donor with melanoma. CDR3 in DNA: TGTGCCAGCTCACCAATCCCCGGCTACGAGCAGTACTTC. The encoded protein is CASSPIPGYEQYF. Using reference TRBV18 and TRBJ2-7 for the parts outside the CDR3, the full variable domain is NAGVMQNPRHLVRRRGQEARLRCSPMKGHSHVYWYRQLPEEGLKFMVYLQKENIIDESGMPKERFSAEFPKEGPSILRIQQVVRGDSAAYFCASSPIPGYEQYFGPGTRLTVT.